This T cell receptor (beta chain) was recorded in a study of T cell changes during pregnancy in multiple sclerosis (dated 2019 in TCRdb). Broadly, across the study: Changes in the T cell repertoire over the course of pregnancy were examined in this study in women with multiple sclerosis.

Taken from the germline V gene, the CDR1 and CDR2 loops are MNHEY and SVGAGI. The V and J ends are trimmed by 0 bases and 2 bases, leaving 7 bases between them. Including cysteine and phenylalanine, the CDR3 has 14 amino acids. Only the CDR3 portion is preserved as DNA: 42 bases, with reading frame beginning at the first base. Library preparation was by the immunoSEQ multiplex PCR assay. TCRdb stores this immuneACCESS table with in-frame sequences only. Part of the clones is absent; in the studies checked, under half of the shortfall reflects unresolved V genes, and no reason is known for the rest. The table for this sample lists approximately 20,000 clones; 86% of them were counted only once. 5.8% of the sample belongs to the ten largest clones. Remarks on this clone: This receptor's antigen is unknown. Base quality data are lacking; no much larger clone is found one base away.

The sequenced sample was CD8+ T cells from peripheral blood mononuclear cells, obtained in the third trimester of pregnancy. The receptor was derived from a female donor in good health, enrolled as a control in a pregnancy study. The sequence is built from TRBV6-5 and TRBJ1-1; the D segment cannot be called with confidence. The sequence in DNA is TGTGCCAGCAGTTACTCGAACTTTAACACTGAAGCTTTCTTT. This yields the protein CASSYSNFNTEAFF.